One sample yielded the 3 T cell receptor beta chains listed below, sequenced in a study of cytomegalovirus exposure and HLA in healthy donors. Primers for the PCR totalled 60 Vbeta and 13 Jbeta. Measured with immunoSEQ multiplex PCR; TCRdb has only the in-frame clones, and not every one. The repertoire includes about 170,000 clones, around 80% of them detected once, and about 2.9% sits in the top ten. Sequenced sample: PBMCs. The source is a woman between 50 and 59 years old in good health and CMV-seropositive.

CDR3 amino acids: CASSQLAGGNEQFF. As DNA, the CDR3 is TGCGCCAGCAGCCAATTAGCGGGAGGGAATGAGCAGTTCTTC. The chain couples TRBV4-3 to TRBJ2-1; 11 bases agree with TRBD2. This CDR3 is 14 amino acids long. The V gene's germline CDR1 is LGHNA and CDR2 YSLEER. V lost 2 bases and J lost 7; bases outside the gene matches: 1.

The chain employs TRBV25-1 and TRBJ2-2; possible D gene TRBD1, 6 bases. CDR1 is MGHDK, CDR2 SYGVNS, per germline. The CDR3 has 13 amino acids. V dropped 10 bases and J dropped 1 base, with 10 bases sitting between them. The CDR3 reads CATLQGNTGELFF. Written as DNA, the CDR3 is TGTGCCACCCTACAGGGGAACACCGGGGAGCTGTTTTTT.

The V gene is TRBV18, the J gene TRBJ1-1; no clear D. Germline V gene sequence: CDR1 KGHSH, CDR2 LQKENI. The CDR3 runs to 14 residues. The V end was cut by 4 bases, the J end by 1 base, with 10 bases between. DNA for the CDR3: TGTGCCAGCTCACTACGGTCACCGAACACTGAAGCTTTCTTT. Amino acids: CASSLRSPNTEAFF.